The source of this T cell receptor beta chain is a study of neurological immune-mediated disorders. TCRdb redid the calling of the 5' RACE reads with MiXCR, one entry per CDR3 protein. The sample lists tens of thousands of distinct CDR3 sequences; less than 5% were seen once. This clonotype was found many times. Trimming removed 8 bases at V and 6 bases at J, with 14 bases between. Germline loops: CDR1 SGHTA, CDR2 FQGNSA. This CDR3 contains 13 residues. Sequencing used PBMCs. The clonotype originates from a woman aged 60-75 years with multiple sclerosis. The V gene is TRBV7-2, the J gene TRBJ2-1; D unclear. CDR3 sequence reads: CASGEEWGNEQFF. The CDR3 DNA reads TGTGCCAGCGGAGAAGAATGGGGCAATGAGCAGTTCTTC. Together with reference TRBV7-2 and TRBJ2-1, the CDR3 gives the full variable domain: GAGVSQSPSNKVTEKGKDVELRCDPISGHTALYWYRQSLGQGLEFLIYFQGNSAPDKSGLPSDRFSAERTGGSVSTLTIQRTQQEDSAVYLCASGEEWGNEQFFGPGTRLTVL.